The clone carrying this T cell receptor (beta chain) occurred once. This sample is part of a study of blood T cell repertoires in COVID-19. Clones were read by immunoSEQ multiplex PCR, and TCRdb kept only the in-frame ones, dropping some. Found here are under 170,000 clones, about nine tenths of them singletons; the top ten hold about 4.1%. V lost 5 bases, J lost 3 bases, and 10 bases stayed unmatched. This CDR3 contains 15 residues. In germline, CDR1 is SGHRS, CDR2 YFSETQ. This chain links TRBV5-1 with TRBJ1-1; 7 bases agree with TRBD1. This TCR came from a woman in her sixties with active or convalescent COVID-19. Sequencing was carried out using peripheral blood. The CDR3 bases are TGCGCCAGCAGACAAAGCACAGGGGTCTACACTGAAGCTTTCTTT. Protein sequence: CASRQSTGVYTEAFF.